These 29 T cell receptor beta chains were all obtained from the same sample, sequenced in a study of blood T cell repertoires in COVID-19. Profiling relied on immunoSEQ multiplex PCR, and the TCRdb table lists in-frame clones only, not all of them. The data hold about 59,000 clones, with 65% to 85% observed a single time. Sample: peripheral blood. The receptors originated from a man aged 60-69 years with acute or convalescent COVID-19.

The J gene is TRBJ1-4, the V gene TRBV5-1, with a tentative D call TRBD1 (6 bases). CDR3 length: 15 amino acids. Germline V gives CDR1 SGHRS, CDR2 YFSETQ. V shed 4 bases and J shed 8 bases, with 18 bases lying between them. The chain's CDR3 is CASSIGTPVGEKLFF. The CDR3 coding sequence is TGCGCCAGCAGCATAGGGACACCCGTGGGGGAAAAACTGTTTTTT.

The chain joins TRBV10-3 to TRBJ2-7, with D perhaps TRBD1 (5 bases). The CDR3 is 14 amino acids. Trimming left V 2 bases short and J 6 bases short, with 14 bases between. Germline assignment: CDR1 ENHRY and CDR2 SYGVKD. CDR3 sequence (DNA): TGTGCCATCAGTGAGGCAGGGTCTGGGCGCGAGCAGTACTTC. This gives the protein CAISEAGSGREQYF.

This clone was picked up a small number of times. The chain couples TRBV29-1 to TRBJ1-1, with no clear D. Trimming removed 4 bases from V and 7 bases from J, with 13 bases in between. The CDR3 spans 12 residues. CDR1 is SQVTM, CDR2 ANQGSEA, per germline. CDR3 sequence reads: CSVAIWTREAFF. CDR3 in DNA: TGCAGCGTTGCGATATGGACTCGTGAAGCTTTCTTT. The whole variable domain, remainder taken from reference TRBV29-1 and TRBJ1-1, is SAVISQKPSRDICQRGTSLTIQCQVDSQVTMMFWYRQQPGQSLTLIATANQGSEATYESGFVIDKFPISRPNLTFSTLTVSNMSPEDSSIYLCSVAIWTREAFFGQGTRLTVV.

The chain is built from TRBV27 and TRBJ2-3, with TRBD2 as a possible D gene (5 bases). Germline CDR1 MNHEY, CDR2 SMNVEV (reference sequence). This CDR3 has 14 residues. With 3 bases removed from V and 4 bases from J, the gap between germline ends came to 11 bases. The CDR3 DNA follows: TGTGCCAGCAGTTTGACTACACCGCCAGATACGCAGTATTTT. Amino acid sequence: CASSLTTPPDTQYF.

The chain carries TRBV6-5 and TRBJ2-7; TRBD1 agrees at 10 bases. The CDR3 length is 11 residues. The V gene's germline CDR1 is MNHEY and CDR2 SVGAGI. Trimming cost V 11 bases and J 3 bases; bases outside gene matches: 1. The CDR3 bases are TGTGCCGGGGACAGGGGCTACGAGCAGTACTTC. Amino acid sequence: CAGDRGYEQYF.

The chain carries TRBV6-5 and TRBJ2-7, with a possible D match to TRBD1 (6 bases). The CDR3 has 13 residues. V lost 5 bases to trimming and J lost 3 bases, with 11 bases between them. The germline CDR1 and CDR2 sequences are MNHEY and SVGAGI. The CDR3 region has the DNA TGTGCCAGCAGTAGACAGGAGCTCTACGAGCAGTACTTC. Translated, it gives CASSRQELYEQYF.

In the case of this clone: One end of the junction is discordant with germline, which a read error may explain. This rearrangement joins TRBV10-1 to TRBJ2-1, with TRBD2 matching 7 bases. Germline V lookup: CDR1 WNHNN, CDR2 SYGVQD (reference sequence). The CDR3 is made up of 13 amino acids. CDR3 region: CASSESGLNVQFF. The CDR3 coding sequence is TGCGCCAGCAGTGAGTCGGGACTAAATGTGCAGTTCTTC.

The genes are TRBV4-1 and TRBJ1-2; D call uncertain. V was pared by 0 bases and J by 2 bases, with 4 bases between. Germline V gene sequence: CDR1 MGHRA, CDR2 YSYEKL. The length of the CDR3 is 13 residues. The CDR3 bases are TGCGCCAGCAGCCAAGAGGAGAACTATGGCTACACCTTC. Amino acid sequence: CASSQEENYGYTF.

The CDR3, as DNA: TGTGCCAGCAGCCGCGGACAGGGGACAAGTCAGCCCCAGCATTTT. Protein product: CASSRGQGTSQPQHF. V and J are TRBV2 and TRBJ1-5, with 9 bases that match TRBD1. The V and J ends lost 6 bases and 6 bases, in that order; junction bases with no gene match: 9. Germline assignment: CDR1 SNHLY and CDR2 FYNNEI. The CDR3 runs 15 residues.

This clone occurred once. The V gene is TRBV5-1, the J gene TRBJ1-2; TRBD1 might be the D (6 bases). The CDR3 spans 18 residues. Germline loops: CDR1 SGHRS, CDR2 YFSETQ. Trimming removed 1 base from V and 4 bases from J, with 23 bases in between. The CDR3 DNA reads TGCGCCAGCAGCTTGCGCGTCCCAGCGGGGGCGATGGGCTATGGCTACACCTTC. Translation gives CASSLRVPAGAMGYGYTF.

This clone came up once. The genes are TRBV4-1 and TRBJ1-2; 9 nucleotides line up with TRBD1. Germline values: CDR1 MGHRA, CDR2 YSYEKL. This CDR3 comprises 14 residues. J was trimmed by 4 bases and V by 4 bases; bases with no gene match: 4. For the CDR3, the DNA is TGCGCCAGCAGCCGGGACAGGGTGACCTATGGCTACACCTTC. Its translation is CASSRDRVTYGYTF.

V is TRBV11-2 and J is TRBJ2-5; 11 bases match TRBD1. The CDR3 length is 15 residues. Germline assignment: CDR1 SGHAT and CDR2 FQNNGV. Trimming at V came to 6 bases and at J to 5 bases, leaving 8 bases not matched to a gene. The CDR3 here is CASRTGTGGHETQYF. CDR3 in DNA: TGTGCCAGCAGAACTGGGACAGGGGGTCATGAGACCCAGTACTTC.

This chain connects TRBV6-1 to TRBJ2-1; 8 bases agree with TRBD2. CDR1 is MNHNS and CDR2 is SASEGT in the germline V gene. V lost 0 bases, J lost 7 bases, and 5 bases stayed unmatched. There are 15 residues in the CDR3. DNA for the CDR3: TGTGCCAGCAGTGAAGCGGTAGCGGGGCTGAATGAGCAGTTCTTC. Protein: CASSEAVAGLNEQFF.

The chain joins TRBV2 to TRBJ2-3; TRBD2 agrees at 12 bases. This CDR3 comprises 16 residues. J gave up 0 bases and V 6 bases, and 4 bases lay outside the gene matches. Germline V gene data show CDR1 as SNHLY and CDR2 as FYNNEI. The CDR3 protein is CASRLAGGSSTDTQYF. The DNA for the CDR3 is TGTGCCAGCAGGCTAGCGGGGGGGAGTAGCACAGATACGCAGTATTTT.

This rearrangement joins TRBV7-8 to TRBJ2-2, with 10 bases that match TRBD2. In germline, CDR1 is SGHVS, CDR2 FQNEAQ. V was clipped by 2 bases and J by 5 bases; unmatched bases: 5. There are 16 residues in the CDR3. CDR3 coding DNA: TGTGCCAGCAGCTTACAAGCGGGGGGGGTAACCGGGGAGCTGTTTTTT. Encoded protein: CASSLQAGGVTGELFF.

This clone came up a few times. This chain uses TRBV11-2 with TRBJ1-1, with a tentative D call TRBD1 (5 bases). The ends were cut back, 5 bases at V and 2 bases at J, with 9 bases in the middle. The length of the CDR3 is 13 residues. Germline assignment: CDR1 SGHAT and CDR2 FQNNGV. The CDR3 loop is CASSRQLNTEAFF. CDR3 DNA: TGTGCCAGCAGCCGACAGTTAAACACTGAAGCTTTCTTT.

This clone has only a few counts. The chain is built from TRBV5-1 and TRBJ1-4; D unresolved. Germline CDR1 is SGHRS and CDR2 is YFSETQ. The CDR3 loop spans 13 amino acids. V was trimmed by 5 bases and J by 5 bases, leaving 10 bases between them. The chain's CDR3 is CASRVQLNEKLFF. The DNA for the CDR3 is TGCGCCAGCAGGGTACAGTTAAATGAAAAACTGTTTTTT.

V usage is TRBV3-1 (or the pseudogene TRBV3-2) and J usage is TRBJ1-1, with D unresolved. The germline V gene encodes CDR1 LGHDT and CDR2 YNNKEL (reference sequence). The CDR3 runs to 11 residues. V lost 5 bases to trimming and J lost 5 bases, with 6 bases between them. The CDR3 DNA is TGTGCCAGCAGCGCGAGAACTGAAGCTTTCTTT. It encodes CASSARTEAFF.

This clone was counted only a few times. The chain carries TRBV5-1 and TRBJ1-2; 7 bases align to TRBD1. This CDR3 spans 14 amino acids. The germline CDR1 and CDR2 sequences are SGHRS and YFSETQ. With V trimmed by 0 bases and J by 4 bases, 3 bases remained unmatched. CDR3 nucleotides: TGCGCCAGCAGCTTGGGAGGGACAGTCTATGGCTACACCTTC. It codes for CASSLGGTVYGYTF.

This clone was detected only a few times. This chain links TRBV5-1 with TRBJ2-3, with D possibly being TRBD2 (6 bases). Germline CDR1 reads SGHRS; CDR2 reads YFSETQ. The V gene lost 3 bases and the J gene lost 0 bases, with 14 bases spanning the gap. The CDR3 extends over 16 amino acids. In DNA, the CDR3 is TGCGCCAGCAGCTCAGGGACTCGCCTTAGCACAGATACGCAGTATTTT. Translating it yields CASSSGTRLSTDTQYF.

The gene calls are TRBV6-5 and TRBJ1-4; possibly TRBD1 for D (6 bases). CDR3 length: 16 amino acids. V lost 4 bases and J lost 8, with 20 bases in between. Germline values: CDR1 MNHEY, CDR2 SVGAGI. The CDR3 bases are TGTGCCAGCAGTTCTATTAAGGGGGGGCGGTCGGAAAAACTGTTTTTT. Protein: CASSSIKGGRSEKLFF.

The table lists this clone with a few counts. The rearrangement uses TRBV7-2 and TRBJ1-5; D might be TRBD1 (5 bases). Trimming pared 9 bases from V and 3 bases from J, leaving 15 bases between. The germline gives CDR1 SGHTA, CDR2 FQGNSA. The CDR3 extends over 14 amino acids. DNA for the CDR3: TGTGCCAGTACGCGGGGCTTACCCAATCAGCCCCAGCATTTT. This encodes CASTRGLPNQPQHF.

The J gene is TRBJ2-7, the V gene TRBV9, with TRBD1 identical over 9 bases. CDR3 length equals 16 residues. Germline trimming cut 4 bases from V and 3 bases from J; bases unmatched to any gene: 11. Germline CDR1 SGDLS, CDR2 YYNGEE. As DNA, the CDR3 is TGTGCCAGCAGCCCCGGAGGCGGACAGGGGATCTACGAGCAGTACTTC. It yields the protein CASSPGGGQGIYEQYF.

This clone was seen a handful of times. This chain links TRBV3-1 (or the pseudogene TRBV3-2) with TRBJ2-2; maybe TRBD2 (6 bases). The CDR3 extends over 16 amino acids. CDR1 LGHDT and CDR2 YNNKEL come from the germline V gene (reference sequence). Trimming removed 4 bases at V and 8 bases at J, with 20 bases between. The CDR3 DNA reads TGTGCCAGCAGCCCGTTCGGGACTCGTTCGGGGGGGGAGCTGTTTTTT. Amino acids: CASSPFGTRSGGELFF.

The V call is TRBV14, the J call TRBJ1-4; 8 bases match TRBD1. V dropped 6 bases and J dropped 8; count of bases not matched to a gene: 8. CDR1 and CDR2 (germline): SGHDN, FVKESK. This CDR3 region has 14 residues. Here the CDR3 DNA reads TGTGCCAGCAGTCCAGGGGGCTCGCGCGAAAAACTGTTTTTT. It specifies CASSPGGSREKLFF.

The chain recombines TRBV18 with TRBJ2-5; D might be TRBD1 (6 bases). CDR3 length equals 15 residues. V was trimmed by 4 bases and J by 4 bases, leaving 16 bases between them. Germline V lookup: CDR1 KGHSH, CDR2 LQKENI. CDR3 sequence: CASSLRKGERETQYF. CDR3 nucleotide sequence: TGTGCCAGCTCACTCCGGAAGGGGGAACGAGAGACCCAGTACTTC.

The chain combines TRBV15 with TRBJ2-7; 8 positions agree with TRBD1. CDR1 and CDR2 from the germline V gene are LNHNV and YYDKDF (reference sequence). This CDR3 comprises 13 residues. Unmatched junction bases numbered 3, after V lost 2 bases and J lost 6 bases. The DNA for the CDR3 is TGTGCCACCAGCAGACGACAGGGGTCCGAGCAGTACTTC. Its protein is CATSRRQGSEQYF. Using reference TRBV15 and TRBJ2-7 for the parts outside the CDR3, the full variable domain is DAMVIQNPRYQVTQFGKPVTLSCSQTLNHNVMYWYQQKSSQAPKLLFHYYDKDFNNEADTPDNFQSRRPNTSFCFLDIRSPGLGDTAMYLCATSRRQGSEQYFGPGTRLTVT.

V gene TRBV5-1 combines with J gene TRBJ2-5; perhaps TRBD2 as D (7 bases). Trimming shortened V by 0 bases and J by 1 base, and 16 bases separated the two germline ends. CDR1 and CDR2 (germline): SGHRS, YFSETQ. CDR3 length: 17 amino acids. The CDR3 DNA follows: TGCGCCAGCAGCTTGGCCGGTTCGGCGGGGGCCCAAGAGACCCAGTACTTC. It specifies CASSLAGSAGAQETQYF.

The chain uses TRBV7-9 and TRBJ1-5; no clear D. V lost 5 bases and J 8 bases, leaving 13 bases between the germline ends. CDR3 length: 13 residues. Germline CDR1 is SEHNR and CDR2 is FQNEAQ (reference sequence). The CDR3 DNA is TGTGCCAGCAGCCTCACGGGAAAGGAGCCCCAGCATTTT. Translating gives CASSLTGKEPQHF.